This TCR beta chain was recorded in a study of blood T cell repertoires in COVID-19. Some clones are missing from TCRdb's copy, which holds only in-frame ones; the method was immunoSEQ multiplex PCR. The table has over 120,000 clones, about 91% seen once; the top ten hold around 0.91%. The germline V and J ends were trimmed by 1 base and 2 bases, with 16 bases remaining between them. The CDR3 sequence is 17 residues long. Germline loops: CDR1 SGHAT, CDR2 FQNNGV. Material for sequencing was peripheral blood. The receptor was isolated from a woman between 45 and 65 years old with acute or convalescent COVID-19. The chain employs TRBV11-2 and TRBJ2-3; D unclear. CDR3 sequence: CASSLGGRRIVTDTQYF. The CDR3 DNA reads as TGTGCCAGCAGCTTAGGTGGCCGGAGAATCGTCACAGATACGCAGTATTTT.